The present T cell receptor beta chain was sequenced within a study of cytomegalovirus exposure and HLA in healthy donors. Study-wide points: An apparent linkage of common viral pathogens to several of the most significant clusters emerged in a later analysis. The listing of 150 to 200 TCR beta chains classed them as cytomegalovirus-associated.

Each of the donors was a healthy bone marrow donor. Worth noting for this clone: What it binds is unknown.

The CDR3 loop spans 12 amino acids. J lost 5 bases, V lost 5 bases, and 1 base had no gene match. CDR1 is SGHVS, CDR2 FNYEAQ, per germline. PCR involved 60 Vbeta and 13 Jbeta primers. The table came from immunoSEQ multiplex PCR; TCRdb's copy has only in-frame clones and leaves some out. Altogether around 200,000 clones are present, 79% being singletons, with the ten largest covering 4.4%. The receptor comes from a woman in her twenties or thirties in good health and CMV-seropositive. Sequenced sample: PBMCs. V is TRBV7-6 and J is TRBJ2-5, with 8 bases fitting TRBD2. CDR3 sequence reads: CASSREGETQYF. The CDR3 region has the DNA TGTGCCAGCAGCCGGGAGGGGGAGACCCAGTACTTC.